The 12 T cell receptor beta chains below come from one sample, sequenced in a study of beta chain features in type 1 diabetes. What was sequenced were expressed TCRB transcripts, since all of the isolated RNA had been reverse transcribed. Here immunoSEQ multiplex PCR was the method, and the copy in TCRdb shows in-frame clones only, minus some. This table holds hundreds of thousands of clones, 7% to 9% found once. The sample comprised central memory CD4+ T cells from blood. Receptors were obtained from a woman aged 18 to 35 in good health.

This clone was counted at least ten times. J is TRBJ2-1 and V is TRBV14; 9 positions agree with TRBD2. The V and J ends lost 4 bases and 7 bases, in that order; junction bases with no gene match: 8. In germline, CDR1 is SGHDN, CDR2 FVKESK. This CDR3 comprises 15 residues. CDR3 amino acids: CASSPNPGLANEQFF. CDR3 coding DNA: TGTGCCAGCAGCCCAAACCCGGGACTAGCAAATGAGCAGTTCTTC.

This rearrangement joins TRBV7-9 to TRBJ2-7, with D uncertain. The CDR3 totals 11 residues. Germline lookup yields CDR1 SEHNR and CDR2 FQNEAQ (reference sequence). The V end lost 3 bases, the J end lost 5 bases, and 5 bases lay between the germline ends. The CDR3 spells CASSFYNEQYF. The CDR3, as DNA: TGTGCCAGCAGCTTTTACAACGAGCAGTACTTC.

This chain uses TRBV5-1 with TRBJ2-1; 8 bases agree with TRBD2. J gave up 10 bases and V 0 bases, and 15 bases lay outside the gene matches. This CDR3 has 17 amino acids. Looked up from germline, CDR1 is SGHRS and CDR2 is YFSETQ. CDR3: CASSLAWAGGTGGEQFF. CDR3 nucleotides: TGCGCCAGCAGCTTGGCCTGGGCGGGAGGAACGGGGGGAGAGCAGTTCTTC.

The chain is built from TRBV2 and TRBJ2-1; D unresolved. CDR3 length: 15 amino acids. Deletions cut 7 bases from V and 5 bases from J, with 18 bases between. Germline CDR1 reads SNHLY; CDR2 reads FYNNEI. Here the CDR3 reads CASNRWALQNNEQFF. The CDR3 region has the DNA TGTGCCAGCAATCGTTGGGCACTCCAAAACAATGAGCAGTTCTTC.

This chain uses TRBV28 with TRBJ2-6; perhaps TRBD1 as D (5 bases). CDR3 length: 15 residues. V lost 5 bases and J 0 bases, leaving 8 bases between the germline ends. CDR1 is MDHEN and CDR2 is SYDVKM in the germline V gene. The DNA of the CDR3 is TGTGCCAGCAGTCGACAGAGCTCTGGGGCCAACGTCCTGACTTTC. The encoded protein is CASSRQSSGANVLTF. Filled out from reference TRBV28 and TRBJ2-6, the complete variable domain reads DVKVTQSSRYLVKRTGEKVFLECVQDMDHENMFWYRQDPGLGLRLIYFSYDVKMKEKGDIPEGYSVSREKKERFSLILESASTNQTSMYLCASSRQSSGANVLTFGAGSRLTVL.

This CDR3 is CASSLDTGRVGGYTF. CDR3 in DNA: TGTGCCAGCAGCTTAGATACAGGGAGGGTCGGAGGCTACACCTTC. The chain has TRBV7-2 and TRBJ1-2; tentatively, D is TRBD1 (6 bases). This CDR3 has 15 residues. The V end was cut by 1 base, the J end by 8 bases, with 17 bases between. Germline CDR1 SGHTA, CDR2 FQGNSA.

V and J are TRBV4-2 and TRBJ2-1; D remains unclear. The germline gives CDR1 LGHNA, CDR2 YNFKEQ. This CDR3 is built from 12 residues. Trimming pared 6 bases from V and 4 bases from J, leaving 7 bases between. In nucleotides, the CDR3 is TGTGCCAGCAGGGCTTATTACAATGAGCAGTTCTTC. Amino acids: CASRAYYNEQFF.

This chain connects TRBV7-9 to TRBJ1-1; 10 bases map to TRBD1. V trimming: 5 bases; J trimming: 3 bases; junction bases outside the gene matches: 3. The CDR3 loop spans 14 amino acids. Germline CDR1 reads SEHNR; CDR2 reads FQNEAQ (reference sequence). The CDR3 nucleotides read TGTGCCAGCAGCAAAGGACAGGGGGACACTGAAGCTTTCTTT. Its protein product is CASSKGQGDTEAFF.

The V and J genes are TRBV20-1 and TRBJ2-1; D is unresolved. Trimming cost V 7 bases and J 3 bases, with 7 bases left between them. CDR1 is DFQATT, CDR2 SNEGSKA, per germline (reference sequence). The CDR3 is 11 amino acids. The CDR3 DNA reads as TGCAGTGTAAGGGTCTACAATGAGCAGTTCTTC. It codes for CSVRVYNEQFF.

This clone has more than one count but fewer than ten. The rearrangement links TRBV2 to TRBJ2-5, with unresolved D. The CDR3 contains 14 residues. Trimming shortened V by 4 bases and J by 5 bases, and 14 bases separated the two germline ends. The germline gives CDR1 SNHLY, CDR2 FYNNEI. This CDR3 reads CASSVLRSVETQYF. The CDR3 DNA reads TGTGCCAGCAGTGTTTTAAGGAGTGTCGAGACCCAGTACTTC.

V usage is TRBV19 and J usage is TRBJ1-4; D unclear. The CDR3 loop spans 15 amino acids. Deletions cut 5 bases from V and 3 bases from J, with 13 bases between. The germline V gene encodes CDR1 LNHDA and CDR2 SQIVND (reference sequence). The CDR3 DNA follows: TGTGCCAGTAGTCGAGATAGACCTCCTAATGAAAAACTGTTTTTT. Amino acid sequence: CASSRDRPPNEKLFF.

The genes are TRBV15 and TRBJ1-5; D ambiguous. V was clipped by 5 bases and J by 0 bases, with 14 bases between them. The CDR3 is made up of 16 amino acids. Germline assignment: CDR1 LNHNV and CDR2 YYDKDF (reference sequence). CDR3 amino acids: CATSDYTGLSNQPQHF. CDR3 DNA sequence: TGTGCCACCAGCGATTACACCGGACTTAGCAATCAGCCCCAGCATTTT.